The 10 T cell receptor beta chains presented below share a single source sample, sequenced in a study of cytomegalovirus exposure and HLA in healthy donors. PCR used 60 Vbeta primers and 13 Jbeta primers. Some clones are missing from TCRdb's copy, which holds only in-frame ones; the method was immunoSEQ multiplex PCR. The sample yields about 160,000 clones, over 60% seen once. Sequencing was carried out using PBMCs. The receptor set was obtained from a woman aged 30 to 39 in good health and CMV-seronegative.

The table lists this clone with a count of one. This chain joins TRBV7-2 and TRBJ1-3, with D uncertain. V lost 5 bases and J 1 base, leaving 9 bases between the germline ends. In germline, CDR1 is SGHTA, CDR2 FQGNSA. This CDR3 has 14 amino acids. CDR3 nucleotides: TGTGCCAGCAGCCGCGGCAGTTCTGGAAACACCATATATTTT. Amino acids: CASSRGSSGNTIYF.

This chain joins TRBV7-9 and TRBJ2-5; D ambiguous. Germline-derived CDR1 and CDR2 are SEHNR and FQNEAQ (reference sequence). V gave up 3 bases and J gave up 4 bases, with 12 bases separating them. CDR3 length equals 14 residues. CDR3 sequence (DNA): TGTGCCAGCAGCTTCAACAGACATGGAGAGACCCAGTACTTC. Amino acid sequence: CASSFNRHGETQYF.

The chain combines TRBV5-6 with TRBJ1-2; the D gene is possibly TRBD1 (6 bases). V lost 7 bases, J lost 5 bases, and 18 bases lay in between. Per germline, CDR1 SGHDT and CDR2 YYEEEE. The CDR3 is made up of 14 amino acids. This chain's CDR3 is CASSYPGTIYGYTF. CDR3 nucleotides: TGTGCCAGCTCCTACCCGGGGACAATTTATGGCTACACCTTC.

V is TRBV5-1 and J is TRBJ2-1, with 14 bases that match TRBD2. The length of the CDR3 is 17 residues. V lost 6 bases and J lost 0; bases outside the gene matches: 5. CDR1 and CDR2 from the germline V gene are SGHRS and YFSETQ. The CDR3 protein is CASTGTSGGLSYNEQFF. The DNA of the CDR3 is TGCGCCAGCACCGGGACTAGCGGGGGCCTCTCCTACAATGAGCAGTTCTTC.

The chain is built from TRBV27 and TRBJ2-7; TRBD2 aligns across 7 bases. This CDR3 is built from 14 residues. Trimming at V came to 4 bases and at J to 6 bases, leaving 9 bases not matched to a gene. The germline V gene has CDR1 MNHEY and CDR2 SMNVEV (reference sequence). CDR3 nucleotides: TGTGCCAGCAGTTCCCTCGGGGGGAACGGCGAGCAGTACTTC. This translates into CASSSLGGNGEQYF.

The V and J genes are TRBV9 and TRBJ1-6, with TRBD1 as a possible D gene (5 bases). This CDR3 has 17 amino acids. Per the germline V gene, CDR1 is SGDLS and CDR2 is YYNGEE. Trimming left V 0 bases short and J 1 base short, with 11 bases between. This chain's CDR3 is CASSVGAGQSYNSPLHF. The DNA for the CDR3 is TGTGCCAGCAGCGTAGGGGCAGGGCAATCCTATAATTCACCCCTCCACTTT.

The chain combines TRBV11-2 with TRBJ1-3; a weak D match, TRBD1 (6 bases). V was pared by 3 bases and J by 0 bases, with 9 bases between. The CDR3 has 15 amino acids. Per the germline V gene, CDR1 is SGHAT and CDR2 is FQNNGV. CDR3 amino acids: CASSFTGISGNTIYF. The CDR3 bases are TGTGCCAGCAGCTTTACAGGGATCTCTGGAAACACCATATATTTT. Variable domain in full (rest from reference TRBV11-2 and TRBJ1-3): EAGVAQSPRYKIIEKRQSVAFWCNPISGHATLYWYQQILGQGPKLLIQFQNNGVVDDSQLPKDRFSAERLKGVDSTLKIQPAKLEDSAVYLCASSFTGISGNTIYFGEGSWLTVV.

This clone was recorded a few times. V usage is TRBV6-1 and J usage is TRBJ1-1, with D maybe TRBD1 (6 bases). The CDR3 extends over 13 amino acids. V was shortened by 8 bases and J by 0 bases, with 10 bases between the two germline ends. Germline assignment: CDR1 MNHNS and CDR2 SASEGT. This chain's CDR3 is CASVGQLNTEAFF. Here the CDR3 DNA reads TGTGCCAGCGTGGGACAACTGAACACTGAAGCTTTCTTT.

The V and J genes are TRBV27 and TRBJ2-3; 9 bases are a match to TRBD1. The germline V gene encodes CDR1 MNHEY and CDR2 SMNVEV (reference sequence). Trimming removed 4 bases from V and 6 bases from J; junction bases left unmatched: 5. The length of the CDR3 is 14 residues. CDR3 in amino acids: CASSYGQGRDTQYF. The CDR3 nucleotides are TGTGCCAGCAGTTATGGACAGGGGAGGGATACGCAGTATTTT.

The table lists this clone with a count of one. The chain joins TRBV6-6 to TRBJ1-2; 9 positions agree with TRBD1. J gave up 3 bases and V 2 bases, and 4 bases lay outside the gene matches. CDR1 MNHNY and CDR2 SVGAGI come from the germline V gene (reference sequence). The CDR3 is made up of 15 amino acids. CDR3 coding DNA: TGTGCCAGCAGTTACCACAGGGGGCCCGACTATGGCTACACCTTC. This sequence encodes CASSYHRGPDYGYTF.